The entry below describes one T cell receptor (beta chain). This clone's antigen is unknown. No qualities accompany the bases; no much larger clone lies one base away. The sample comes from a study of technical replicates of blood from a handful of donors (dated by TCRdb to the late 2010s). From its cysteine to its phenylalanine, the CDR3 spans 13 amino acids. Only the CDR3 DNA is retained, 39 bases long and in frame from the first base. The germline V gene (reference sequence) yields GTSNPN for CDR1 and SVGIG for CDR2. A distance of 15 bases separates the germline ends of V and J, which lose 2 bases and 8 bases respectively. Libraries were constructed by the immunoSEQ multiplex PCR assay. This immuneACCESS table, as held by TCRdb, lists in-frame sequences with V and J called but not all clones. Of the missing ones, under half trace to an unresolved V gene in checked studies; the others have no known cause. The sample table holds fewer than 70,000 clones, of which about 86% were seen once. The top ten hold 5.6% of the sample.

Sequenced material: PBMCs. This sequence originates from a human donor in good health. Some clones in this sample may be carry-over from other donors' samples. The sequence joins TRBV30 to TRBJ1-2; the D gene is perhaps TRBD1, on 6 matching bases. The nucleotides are TGTGCCTGGAGTCTGACAGGAAGGCAAGGCTACACCTTC. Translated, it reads CAWSLTGRQGYTF.